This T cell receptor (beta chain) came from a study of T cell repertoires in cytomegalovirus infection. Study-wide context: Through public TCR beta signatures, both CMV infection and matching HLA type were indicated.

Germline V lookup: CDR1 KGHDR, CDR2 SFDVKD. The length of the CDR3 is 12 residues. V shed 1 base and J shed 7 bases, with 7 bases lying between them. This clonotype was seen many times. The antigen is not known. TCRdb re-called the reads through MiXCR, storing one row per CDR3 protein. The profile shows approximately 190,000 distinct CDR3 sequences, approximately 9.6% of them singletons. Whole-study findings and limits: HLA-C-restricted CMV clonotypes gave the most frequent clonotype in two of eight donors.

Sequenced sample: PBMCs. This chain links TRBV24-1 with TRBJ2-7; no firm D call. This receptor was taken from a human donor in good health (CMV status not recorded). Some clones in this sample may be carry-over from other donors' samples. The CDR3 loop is CATSDFDREQYF. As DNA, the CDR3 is TGTGCCACCAGTGATTTCGATCGGGAGCAGTACTTC.